The 2 T cell receptor beta chains in this list originate from one sample, sequenced in a study of T cell repertoires in cytomegalovirus infection. Via MiXCR, TCRdb re-called the reads, giving one row per CDR3 protein. Altogether around 490,000 distinct CDR3 sequences are present, approximately 25% being singletons, with the ten largest covering around 13%. The source material was PBMCs. Source of these receptors: a human donor in good health (CMV status not recorded). Some clones in this sample may be carry-over from other donors' samples.

Written as DNA, the CDR3 is TGTGCCAGCACCCGAGGGACGTATGCTGAAGCTTTCTTT. This codes for CASTRGTYAEAFF. V usage is TRBV6-2 or TRBV6-3 and J usage is TRBJ1-1; TRBD1 might be the D (5 bases). Deletions cut 7 bases from V and 6 bases from J, with 15 bases between. The CDR3 spans 13 residues. The germline V gene encodes CDR1 MNHEY and CDR2 SVGEGT.

The V gene is TRBV29-1, the J gene TRBJ2-3; D is uncertain. Trimming removed 3 bases from V and 0 bases from J, with 7 bases in between. CDR1 is SQVTM, CDR2 ANQGSEA, per germline. This CDR3 has 13 residues. CDR3 residues: CSVEDLSTDTQYF. DNA for the CDR3: TGCAGCGTTGAGGACCTCAGCACAGATACGCAGTATTTT.